The present entry profiles one TCR beta chain with its context. The data derive from a study of technical replicates of blood from several donors. The data were produced by immunoSEQ multiplex PCR, yet TCRdb's version contains in-frame clones alone and is incomplete. The top ten hold 0.2% to 0.3% of the sample, which has 70,000 to 75,000 clones, over 90% seen once. The length of the CDR3 is 15 residues. V was clipped by 3 bases and J by 4 bases; unmatched bases: 8. CDR1 is MDHEN, CDR2 SYDVKM, per germline. The sample taken for sequencing was T cells isolated from PBMCs. This chain connects TRBV28 to TRBJ1-2, with 7 nucleotides matching TRBD1. The TCR was taken from a human donor in good health. The CDR3 loop reads CASSFDRDSFYGYTF. In nucleotides, the CDR3 is TGTGCCAGCAGTTTTGATAGGGACAGCTTCTATGGCTACACCTTC.